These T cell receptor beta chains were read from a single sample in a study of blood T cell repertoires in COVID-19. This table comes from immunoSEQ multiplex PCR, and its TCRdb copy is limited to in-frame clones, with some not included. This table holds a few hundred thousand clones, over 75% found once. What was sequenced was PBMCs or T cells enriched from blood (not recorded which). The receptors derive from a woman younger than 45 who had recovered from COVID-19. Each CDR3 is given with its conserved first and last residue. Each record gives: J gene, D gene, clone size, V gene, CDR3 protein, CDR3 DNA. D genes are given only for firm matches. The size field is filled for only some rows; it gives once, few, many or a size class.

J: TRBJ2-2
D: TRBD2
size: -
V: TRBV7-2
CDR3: CASSMGLPTGELFF
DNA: TGTGCCAGCAGCATGGGACTACCAACCGGGGAGCTGTTTTTT

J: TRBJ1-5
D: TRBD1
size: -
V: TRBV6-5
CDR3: CASSYDRGNQPQHF
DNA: TGTGCCAGCAGTTACGACAGGGGGAATCAGCCCCAGCATTTT

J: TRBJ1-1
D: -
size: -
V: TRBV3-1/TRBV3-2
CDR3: CASSQEYSRGDTEAFF
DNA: TGTGCCAGCAGCCAAGAATATAGCAGGGGTGATACTGAAGCTTTCTTT

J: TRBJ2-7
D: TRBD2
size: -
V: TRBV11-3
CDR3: CASSFSGGYEQYF
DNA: TGTGCCAGCAGCTTCTCGGGGGGCTACGAGCAGTACTTC

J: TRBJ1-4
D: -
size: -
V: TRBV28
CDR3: CASSLISRSATANEKLFF
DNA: TGTGCCAGCAGTTTAATAAGTCGGTCGGCCACAGCTAATGAAAAACTGTTTTTT

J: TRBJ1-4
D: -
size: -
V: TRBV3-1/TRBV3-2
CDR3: CASSFRGLGGAATNEKLFF
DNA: TGTGCCAGCAGCTTCCGCGGGTTGGGAGGAGCAGCAACTAATGAAAAACTGTTTTTT

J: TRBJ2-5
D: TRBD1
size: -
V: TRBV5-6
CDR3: CASSLPGQGEETQYF
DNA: TGTGCCAGCAGCCTCCCGGGACAGGGGGAAGAGACCCAGTACTTC

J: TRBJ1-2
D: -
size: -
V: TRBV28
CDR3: CASSQDSTRGYTF
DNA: TGTGCCAGCAGCCAGGACAGCACGAGAGGCTACACCTTC

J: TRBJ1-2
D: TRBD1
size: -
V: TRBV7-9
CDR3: CASSLGQPNYGYTF
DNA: TGTGCCAGCAGCCTGGGACAGCCTAACTATGGCTACACCTTC

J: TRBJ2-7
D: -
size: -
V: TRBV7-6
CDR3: CASSLGAGGTYEQYF
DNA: TGTGCCAGCAGTTTAGGGGCCGGAGGGACCTACGAGCAGTACTTC

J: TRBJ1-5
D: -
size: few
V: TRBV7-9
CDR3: CASSLGSSQPQHF
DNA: TGTGCCAGCAGCTTAGGTTCGAGTCAGCCCCAGCATTTT

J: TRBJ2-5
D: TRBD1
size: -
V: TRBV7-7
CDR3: CASSRDRGSETQYF
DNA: TGTGCCAGCAGCCGGGACAGGGGTAGCGAGACCCAGTACTTC

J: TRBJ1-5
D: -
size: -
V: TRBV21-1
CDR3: CASSASRLGPNNQPQHF
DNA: TGTGCCAGCAGCGCGAGCCGACTAGGCCCCAACAATCAGCCCCAGCATTTT

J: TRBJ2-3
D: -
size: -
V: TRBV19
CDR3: CASSPLQIPSTDTQYF
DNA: TGTGCCAGTAGCCCTCTACAGATACCTAGCACAGATACGCAGTATTTT

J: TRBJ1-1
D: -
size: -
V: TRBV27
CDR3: CASSPRGWTEAFF
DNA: TGTGCCAGCAGTCCACGAGGGTGGACTGAAGCTTTCTTT

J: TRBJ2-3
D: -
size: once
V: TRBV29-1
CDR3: CSVEASTDTQYF
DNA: TGCAGCGTAGAAGCTAGCACAGATACGCAGTATTTT

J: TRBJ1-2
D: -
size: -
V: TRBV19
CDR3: CASSIGTNYGYTF
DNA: TGTGCCAGTAGTATCGGGACTAACTATGGCTACACCTTC

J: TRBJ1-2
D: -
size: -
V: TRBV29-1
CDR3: CSAPLDRGAPRGGYGYTF
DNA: TGCAGCGCCCCCCTGGATCGGGGGGCGCCCCGGGGAGGCTATGGCTACACCTTC

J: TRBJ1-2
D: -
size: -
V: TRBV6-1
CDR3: CASSEIQGGGYTF
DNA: TGTGCCAGCAGTGAAATTCAGGGAGGCGGCTACACCTTC

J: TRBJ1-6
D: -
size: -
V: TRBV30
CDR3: CAWGPRQATGLHF
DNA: TGTGCCTGGGGACCCCGGCAGGCCACCGGCCTCCACTTT

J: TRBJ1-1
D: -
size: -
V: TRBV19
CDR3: CASTPMGRRIPEPNTEAFF
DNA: TGTGCCAGTACCCCGATGGGGCGGCGCATACCTGAACCGAACACTGAAGCTTTCTTT

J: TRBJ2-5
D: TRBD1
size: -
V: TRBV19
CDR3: CASTTPGQGSETQYF
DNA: TGTGCCAGTACAACCCCGGGACAGGGGTCAGAGACCCAGTACTTC

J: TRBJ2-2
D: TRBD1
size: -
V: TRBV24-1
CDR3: CATDAGTGTGVTGELFF
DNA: TGTGCCACCGACGCCGGGACCGGGACAGGGGTCACCGGGGAGCTGTTTTTT

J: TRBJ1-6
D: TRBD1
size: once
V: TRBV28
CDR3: CASSTGTGNSPLHF
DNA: TGTGCCAGCAGTACCGGGACAGGGAATTCACCCCTCCACTTT

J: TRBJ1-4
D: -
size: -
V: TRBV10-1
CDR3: CASSVQGQEKLFF
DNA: TGCGCCAGCAGTGTCCAGGGTCAAGAAAAACTGTTTTTT

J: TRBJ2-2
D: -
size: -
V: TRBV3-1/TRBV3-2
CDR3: CASSQVGGTNTGELFF
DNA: TGTGCCAGCAGCCAAGTAGGAGGGACCAACACCGGGGAGCTGTTTTTT

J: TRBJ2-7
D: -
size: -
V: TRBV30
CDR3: CAGGSSYEQYF
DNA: TGTGCCGGAGGGAGTTCCTACGAGCAGTACTTC

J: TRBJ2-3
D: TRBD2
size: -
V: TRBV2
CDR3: CASSEAGLAGGLIASTDTQYF
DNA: TGTGCCAGCAGTGAAGCGGGACTAGCGGGGGGCTTAATTGCTAGCACAGATACGCAGTATTTT

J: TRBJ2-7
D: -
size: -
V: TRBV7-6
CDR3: CASSSPGSYEQYF
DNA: TGTGCCAGCAGCTCCCCCGGTTCCTACGAGCAGTACTTC

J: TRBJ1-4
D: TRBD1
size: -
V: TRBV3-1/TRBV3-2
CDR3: CASSLRQGATNEKLFF
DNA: TGTGCCAGCAGCCTTAGACAGGGGGCAACTAATGAAAAACTGTTTTTT

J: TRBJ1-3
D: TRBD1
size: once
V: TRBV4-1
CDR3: CASSQGQGAPAGNTIYF
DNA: TGCGCCAGCAGCCAGGGACAGGGGGCCCCGGCTGGAAACACCATATATTTT

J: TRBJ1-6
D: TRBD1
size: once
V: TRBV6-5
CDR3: CASTSGGGGNSPLHF
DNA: TGTGCCAGCACCTCCGGAGGGGGCGGTAATTCACCCCTCCACTTT

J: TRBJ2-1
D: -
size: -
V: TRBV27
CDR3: CASSLRVGFGNEQFF
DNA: TGTGCCAGCAGTTTGAGGGTGGGGTTTGGCAATGAGCAGTTCTTC

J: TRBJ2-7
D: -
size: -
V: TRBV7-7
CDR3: CASSFSDSYEQYF
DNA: TGTGCCAGCAGCTTTTCGGACAGCTACGAGCAGTACTTC

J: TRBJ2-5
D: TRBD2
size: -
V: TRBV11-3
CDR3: CASSLGGAGRETQYF
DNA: TGTGCCAGCAGCTTAGGAGGAGCGGGGCGAGAGACCCAGTACTTC

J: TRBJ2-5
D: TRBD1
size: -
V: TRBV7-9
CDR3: CASSLGDRDQETQYF
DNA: TGTGCCAGCAGCTTAGGGGACAGGGACCAAGAGACCCAGTACTTC

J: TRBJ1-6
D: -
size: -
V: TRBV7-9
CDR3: CASSGGRGNSPLHF
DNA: TGTGCCAGCAGCGGAGGGAGAGGAAATTCACCCCTCCACTTT

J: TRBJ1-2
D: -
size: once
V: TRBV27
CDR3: CASSLGGDPTYGYTF
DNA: TGTGCCAGCAGTTTAGGGGGGGACCCCACCTATGGCTACACCTTC

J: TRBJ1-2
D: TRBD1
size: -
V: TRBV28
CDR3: CASSLPRTGIYGYTF
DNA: TGTGCCAGCAGTTTACCAAGGACAGGGATCTATGGCTACACCTTC

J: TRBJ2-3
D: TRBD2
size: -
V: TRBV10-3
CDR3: CAISPSGGTDTQYF
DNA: TGTGCCATCAGTCCCAGCGGGGGGACAGATACGCAGTATTTT

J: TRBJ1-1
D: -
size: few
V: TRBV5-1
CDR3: CASSFNRVGTEAFF
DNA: TGCGCCAGCAGTTTTAACAGGGTGGGCACTGAAGCTTTCTTT

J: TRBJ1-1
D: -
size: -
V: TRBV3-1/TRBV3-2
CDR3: CASSRGQTAFF
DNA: TGTGCCAGCAGCCGCGGACAAACGGCTTTCTTT

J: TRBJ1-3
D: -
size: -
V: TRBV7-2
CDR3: CASSVGGSGNTIYF
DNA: TGTGCCAGCAGCGTGGGGGGATCTGGAAACACCATATATTTT

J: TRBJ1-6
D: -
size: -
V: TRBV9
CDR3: CASSPQQGPLDHNSPLHF
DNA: TGTGCCAGCAGCCCCCAACAGGGACCCCTCGACCATAATTCACCCCTCCACTTT

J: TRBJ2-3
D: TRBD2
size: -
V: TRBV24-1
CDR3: CATSDRSRGGPSTDTQYF
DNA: TGTGCCACCAGTGACCGTAGCCGCGGGGGGCCTAGCACAGATACGCAGTATTTT